This T cell receptor (beta chain) was sequenced in a study of cytomegalovirus exposure and HLA in healthy donors (TCRdb year 2017). Regarding the complete study: According to an earlier analysis of several hundred of the donors, some 180 million T cells yielded roughly 110 million unique TCR beta sequences and 276 Gb of sequence data. An early release that covered some 640 HLA-typed donors contained approximately 320 gigabases of sequencing data and around 85 million unique TCR sequences. Of the 300 to 400 genotyped donors, approximately 83% fell in the genetic ancestry cluster associated with self-reported Caucasian donors. The study aimed to test whether cataloging public T cell receptors could reveal signatures of past pathogen exposure. The study used immunosequencing to profile the T cell repertoires of approximately 650 subjects and linked those repertoires to cytomegalovirus serostatus. In addition to the first cohort of 666 subjects, a separate validation cohort of 120 different subjects was used. To predict cytomegalovirus infection status, the study combined high-throughput TCR immunosequencing, statistical association of individual TCRs with disease status, and machine learning. A later analysis re-analyzed previously published TCR beta repertoires from about 600 donors and added high-resolution HLA genotyping to study TCR occurrence patterns. Rather than drawing on any new phenotypic data, the later analysis identified candidate immune exposures from TCR beta sequences and the way those sequences occurred across donors. An earlier analysis of fewer than 750 of the donors used high-throughput TCR beta sequencing to judge whether each TCR beta V gene segment behaved as functional or pseudogenic. Donor age, sex, ethnicity and CMV serostatus were compiled together with the repertoire data. In a later genetic analysis, genome-wide SNP genotypes for about 55% of the 666 donors were used, and that subset was treated as a discovery cohort. All discovery cohort repertoires had been generated on a single sequencing platform. Class I and class II HLA loci were covered by the typing at four-digit resolution. The number of donors typed differed by locus, with 629-630 for A, B, C, DRB1 and DQB1, 522 for DQA1, about 610 for DPA1, and about 450 for DPB1. Because of strong linkage in the cohort, 5 or 6 DR-DQ haplotypes were treated as single units for association and clustering. Among roughly 400 genotyped donors of the cohort, an average of around 240,000 unique TCR beta nucleotide sequences were sequenced per donor, about a sixth of them non-productive.

Library preparation employed the immunoSEQ multiplex PCR assay. A mixture of 60 forward primers for TCR Vbeta segments and 13 reverse primers for TCR Jbeta segments was used in the multiplex PCR. A multiplex PCR assay on genomic DNA amplified the CDR3 region of rearranged TCR beta genes. The amplified TCR beta libraries were sequenced on the Illumina HiSeq System as 87-base-pair reads. As for the original processing: In a later analysis, roughly 80 million unique TCR beta chains were counted across the approximately 670 repertoires, and roughly 10 million of these chains were shared by at least two donors. Raw reads were error-corrected and collapsed into unique sequences with a nearest-neighbor algorithm that merged closely related sequences to remove PCR and sequencing errors. Alignment of CDR3 sequences to IMGT reference sequences was used to assign V, D and J gene segments. For a sequence to be retained, at least a six-nucleotide match to both a V gene segment and a J gene segment was required. A rearrangement was called productive if the CDR3 had no stop codons and remained in frame with V and J, and every other rearrangement was called non-productive. CDR3 was defined according to IMGT convention as the region running from the second conserved V-encoded cysteine to the conserved J-encoded phenylalanine. The earlier analysis of fewer than 700 of the donors excluded sequences that lacked an unambiguous match to a single V gene segment. In an earlier analysis of several hundred of the donors, V segments were called functional above 56.7% productive rearrangements and were called segregating when the between-donor standard deviation exceeded 5%. A statistical classification framework was built for diagnosing cytomegalovirus status from the catalog of TCR beta chain sequences. A later analysis assigned V and J genes by comparing TCR nucleotide sequences with IMGT/GENE-DB human TR gene sequences. In a later analysis, CDR3 sequences and most-parsimonious VDJ recombination scenarios were assigned using the TCRdist pipeline. In a later analysis, each TCR beta chain was defined by its CDR3 amino acid sequence together with its V-gene family, and reads lacking a unique V-gene family were excluded. A later analysis removed 500 to 600 highly shared, low-generation-probability nucleotide sequences to deal with suspected cross-contamination and a sequencing artifact. A later analysis calculated a clonal expansion index for each public chain from normalized within-repertoire ranks of inferred template counts. In a later analysis, generation probabilities were computed with a VDJ recombination model fitted to out-of-frame rearrangements, and the resulting probabilities were checked against IGoR. In a later analysis, TCR-TCR, TCR-HLA and TCR-CMV co-occurrence was scored with hypergeometric tests, and a repertoire-size bias correction was applied to TCR pairs. A later analysis estimated false discovery rates by permuting HLA or CMV assignments 20 times. In a later analysis, co-occurring TCRs were grouped using DBSCAN, with TCRdist sequence similarity added in when clustering inside HLA-allele-positive subsets. Repertoires with fewer than 30,000 or more than 120,000 public chains, plus five repertoires with anomalous nucleotide sharing, were excluded from co-occurrence clustering. The clones in this table, taken by TCRdb from immuneACCESS, are in-frame only. Not every clone is retained; where verified, under half of the shortfall comes from an unresolved V gene, and the cause of the rest is unknown. V and J calls plus clone size are reproduced from that table; the DNA served to infer D and trimming. The sample contains 100,000 to 150,000 clones, approximately 80% of them found a single time. The top ten hold about 2% of the sample.

The cohort consisted of 666 healthy bone marrow donors. All cohort members were sampled while nominally healthy, although unrecorded immune exposures were likely present. The donor tested CMV seronegative, placing the donor among the approximately 400 seronegative members of the cohort. A peripheral blood sample was collected from each donor, and TCR beta sequencing was performed on peripheral blood mononuclear cells. Genomic DNA extraction from the blood cell samples was performed with the Qiagen DNeasy Blood Extraction Kit. The paper as a whole reports these results and caveats: A group of highly shared sequence variants was considered likely to be a technical artifact of the sequencing pipeline. A later analysis found that HLA-associated TCR beta chains were more clonally expanded and had lower generation probabilities than equally common non-associated chains. Correlated functional status among segregating V segments might be attributable to linkage disequilibrium, but an unknown experimental factor could not be ruled out. A further reported finding was that TCR beta sequences accurately predicted the HLA-A and HLA-B alleles for most subjects in the first cohort. Broadly in line with IMGT annotations, most TCR beta V segments showed up in productive rearrangements about 90% or about 30% of the time in an earlier analysis of several hundred of the donors. Because HLA typing was missing for some donors at each locus, association tests included only the typed subset. The authors suggested that the approach could potentially be extended to other disease states and immunological phenotypes. A later genetic analysis reported fewer N-insertions in productive TCRs among donors in an Asian-associated ancestry cluster than the roughly 700-donor mean. The 87-base-pair reads could not distinguish some IMGT-functional V segments, including TRBV6-2 and TRBV6-3, so those segments were excluded. Immune exposure information for the cohort was limited to CMV serostatus. In a later analysis, over 15,000 TCR beta sequences were associated with specific HLA alleles at a false discovery rate of 0.05. Over 15 rarely observed V segments, including chromosome 9 orphons, were excluded from the earlier analysis of a few hundred of the donors because counts were too low. Most TCR sequences were observed very rarely across donors, whereas some public TCRs were present in many individuals. Several of the top co-occurrence clusters appeared to be linked to parvovirus B19, influenza, CMV and Epstein-Barr virus, according to a later analysis. In a later analysis, most CMV-associated TCR beta chains were found to appear HLA-restricted, with HLA associations seemingly driven largely by CMV exposure. The presence/absence analyses assumed that sequencing depth was roughly uniform across donors, and that assumption may not be true. In both the original and validation cohorts, the classifier was reported to diagnose cytomegalovirus status with high specificity and sensitivity. V-gene and J-gene trimming of TCR beta chains was associated with a missense DCLRE1C variant in a later genetic analysis, and the association was replicated in an independent cohort. When HLA alleles, especially DR and DQ, strongly co-occurred, attributing TCR associations to individual alleles was difficult. In vitro tests confirmed that three of the cytomegalovirus-associated TCR beta chains recognize cytomegalovirus antigens. A later analysis found that TCR association rates varied across HLA loci, with DRB1 alleles showing the most associated TCRs and HLA-C alleles the fewest. The cohort was sequenced for TCR beta chains only, and without alpha or paired-chain data the features that could be detected were limited. The study gave a list of over 150 TCR beta chains associated with cytomegalovirus.

V and J lose 7 bases and 10 bases, and a span of 19 bases separates them. Inclusive of the bounding cysteine and phenylalanine, the CDR3 is 13 residues long. The entry retains the CDR3 DNA only, 39 bases that are in frame from base 1. As encoded in the germline V gene, CDR1 is SNHLY while CDR2 is FYNNEI. On this clone itself: No cognate antigen has been identified for it. No much larger clonotype is one base removed from it; base qualities were not supplied.

The TCR was taken from a man in his fifties in good health and CMV-seronegative. This chain joins TRBV2 to TRBJ1-1; perhaps TRBD1 is the D gene, with 5 bases matching. The sequenced sample was PBMCs. CDR3 reads: CASTTGPSRGAFF. The DNA sequence follows: TGTGCCAGCACCACAGGACCTTCGCGGGGAGCTTTCTTT. Here the CDR3 is joined to the reference TRBV2 and TRBJ1-1 genes, and the full variable domain is: EPEVTQTPSHQVTQMGQEVILRCVPISNHLYFYWYRQILGQKVEFLVSFYNNEISEKSEIFDDQFSVERPDGSNFTLKIRSTKLEDSAMYFCASTTGPSRGAFFGQGTRLTVV.